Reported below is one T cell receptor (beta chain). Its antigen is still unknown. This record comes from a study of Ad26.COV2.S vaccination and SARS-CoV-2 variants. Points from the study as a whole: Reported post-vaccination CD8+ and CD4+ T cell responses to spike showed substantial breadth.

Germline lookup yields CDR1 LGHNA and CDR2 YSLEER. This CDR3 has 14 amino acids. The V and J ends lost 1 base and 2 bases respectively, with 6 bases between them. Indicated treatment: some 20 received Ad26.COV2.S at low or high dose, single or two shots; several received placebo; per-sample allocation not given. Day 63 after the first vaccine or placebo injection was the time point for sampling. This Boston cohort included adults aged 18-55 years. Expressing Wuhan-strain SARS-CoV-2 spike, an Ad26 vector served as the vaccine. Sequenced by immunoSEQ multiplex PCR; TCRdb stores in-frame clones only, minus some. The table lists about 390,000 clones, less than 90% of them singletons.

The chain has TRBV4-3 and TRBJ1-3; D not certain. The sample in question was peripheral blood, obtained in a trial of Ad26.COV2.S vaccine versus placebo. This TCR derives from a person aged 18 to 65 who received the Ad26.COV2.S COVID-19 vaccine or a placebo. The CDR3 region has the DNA TGCGCCAGCAGCCAAGGGGAAGCTGGAAACACCATATATTTT. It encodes CASSQGEAGNTIYF.